This T cell receptor (beta chain) was retrieved from a study of blood T cell repertoires in COVID-19. Living in 20 to 30 US areas, the participants were between roughly 18 and 89 years of age. Assignments of participants to cohorts depended upon their own reported clinical history. Authors' processing steps: Estimates of nucleated cell counts were drawn from the amplification of reference gene primers. Generated by immunoSEQ multiplex PCR, the TCRdb table keeps only in-frame clones and is missing some. V and J calls and clone size come straight from that table; D and trimming were deduced from the DNA. Of some 300,000 clones detected, 90% to 95% appear once; the ten largest clones hold roughly 3.9%. The CDR3 sequence is 12 residues long. Trimming removed 0 bases from V and 5 bases from J, with 5 bases in between. Germline V gives CDR1 SGHNT, CDR2 YYREEE (reference sequence).

This TCR was sampled from a woman in her twenties or thirties who had been exposed to COVID-19. Sequencing used PBMCs or T cells enriched from blood (not recorded which). V gene TRBV5-4 combines with J gene TRBJ1-1; D is undetermined. The CDR3 DNA reads as TGTGCCAGCAGCTTGGGGAGGACTGAAGCTTTCTTT. Translated: CASSLGRTEAFF.